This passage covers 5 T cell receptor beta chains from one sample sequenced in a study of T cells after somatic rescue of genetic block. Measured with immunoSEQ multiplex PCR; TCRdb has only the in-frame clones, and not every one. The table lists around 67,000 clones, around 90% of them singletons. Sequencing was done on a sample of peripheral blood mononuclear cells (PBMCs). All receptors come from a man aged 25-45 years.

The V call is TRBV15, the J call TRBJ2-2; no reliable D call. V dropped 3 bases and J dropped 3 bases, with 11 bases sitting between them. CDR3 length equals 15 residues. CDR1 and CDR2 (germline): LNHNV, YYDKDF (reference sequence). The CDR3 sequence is CATSSKSWDTGELFF. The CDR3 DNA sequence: TGTGCCACCAGCAGCAAGTCGTGGGACACCGGGGAGCTGTTTTTT.

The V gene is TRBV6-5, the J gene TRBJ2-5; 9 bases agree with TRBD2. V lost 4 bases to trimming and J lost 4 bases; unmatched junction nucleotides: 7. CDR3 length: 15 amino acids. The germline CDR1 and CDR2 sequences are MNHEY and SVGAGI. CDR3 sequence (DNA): TGTGCCAGCAGTTCTAGCGGGGAATTTAGAGAGACCCAGTACTTC. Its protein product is CASSSSGEFRETQYF.

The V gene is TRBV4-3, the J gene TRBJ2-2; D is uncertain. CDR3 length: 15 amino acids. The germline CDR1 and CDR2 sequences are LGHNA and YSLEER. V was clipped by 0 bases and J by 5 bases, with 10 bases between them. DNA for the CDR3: TGCGCCAGCAGCCAAGACAGCGTAGAGACCGGGGAGCTGTTTTTT. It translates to CASSQDSVETGELFF.

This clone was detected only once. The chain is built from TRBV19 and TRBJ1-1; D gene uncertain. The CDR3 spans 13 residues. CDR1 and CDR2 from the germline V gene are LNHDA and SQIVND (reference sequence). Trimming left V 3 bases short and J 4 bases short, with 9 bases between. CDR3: CASSIYGFTEAFF. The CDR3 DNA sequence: TGTGCCAGTAGTATTTATGGGTTCACTGAAGCTTTCTTT.

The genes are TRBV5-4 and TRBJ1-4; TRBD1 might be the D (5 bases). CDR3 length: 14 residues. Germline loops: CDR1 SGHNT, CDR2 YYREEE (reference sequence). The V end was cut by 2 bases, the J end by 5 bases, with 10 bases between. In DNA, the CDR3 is TGTGCCAGCAGCTTCGGCCAGGGCAATGAAAAACTGTTTTTT. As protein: CASSFGQGNEKLFF.